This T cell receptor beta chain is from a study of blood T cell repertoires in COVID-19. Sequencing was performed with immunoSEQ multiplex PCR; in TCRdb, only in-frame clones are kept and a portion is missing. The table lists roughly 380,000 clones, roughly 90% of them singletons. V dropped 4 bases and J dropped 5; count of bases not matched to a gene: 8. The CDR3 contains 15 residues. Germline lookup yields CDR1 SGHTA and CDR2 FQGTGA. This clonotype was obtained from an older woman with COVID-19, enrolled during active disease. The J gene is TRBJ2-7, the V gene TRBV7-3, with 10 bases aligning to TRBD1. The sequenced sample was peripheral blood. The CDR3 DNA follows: TGTGCCAGCAGCTCGACCGGGACAGGGGTCCACGAGCAGTACTTC. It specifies CASSSTGTGVHEQYF.